This TCR beta chain was sequenced in a study of blood T cell repertoires in COVID-19. Overall study: The United States, Italy and Spain were the sources of the acute and convalescent COVID-19 samples. PBMCs, B-cell-depleted T cells, or T cells provided the cDNA or gDNA that made up the material.

V gave up 8 bases and J gave up 4 bases, with 14 bases separating them. Germline loops: CDR1 SGHAT, CDR2 FQNNGV. The CDR3 consists of 13 residues. As handled by the study authors: Reference gene primers were amplified, and this amplification served to estimate nucleated cell counts. TCRdb's table, derived via immunoSEQ multiplex PCR, lists solely in-frame clones and lacks some. D and trimming come from the DNA, and the V and J calls and clone size come from that table. The repertoire holds 60,000 or so clones, with 89% as singletons. The genes are TRBV11-2 and TRBJ2-5; D is unresolved. The sequence derives from a woman aged 55 to 70 with active COVID-19. Input material: peripheral blood. The CDR3 DNA follows: TGTGCCAGCGGCCCGGGTTTGCGAGAGACCCAGTACTTC. Amino acids: CASGPGLRETQYF.